This TCR beta chain was sequenced during a study of T cells in Graves' hyperthyroidism and ophthalmopathy. Study findings and constraints: For ophthalmopathy, model prediction preceded onset by a median around six months.

V lost 5 bases, J lost 3 bases, and 16 bases lay in between. This CDR3 region has 15 residues. The germline CDR1 and CDR2 sequences are SGHAT and FQNNGV. Amplification targeted TCR beta CDR3 regions from RNA transcripts. Primed by the HTBI set, a first-round RT-PCR was run on the TCR CDR3. TCRdb re-derived calls from the multiplex PCR reads in MiXCR, one entry per CDR3 protein. The table lists approximately 600,000 distinct CDR3 sequences, around 21% of them singletons. This clonotype was observed a handful of times. The antigen remains unidentified. Uncontrolled infection, other autoimmune disease, pregnancy or lactation led to exclusion.

The sequence derives from a man aged 25 to 40 with Graves' ophthalmopathy. The material sequenced was blood. The chain links TRBV11-2 to TRBJ1-2; no reliable D call. The CDR3 here is CASSSLEGPHYGYTF. In DNA form, the CDR3 reads TGTGCCAGCAGCAGTCTGGAAGGGCCTCACTATGGCTACACCTTC.